Detailed here is one T cell receptor beta chain. This entry belongs to a study of PD-L1 blockade in urothelial cancer. Germline CDR1 SQVTM, CDR2 ANQGSEA. V was clipped by 0 bases and J by 3 bases; unmatched bases: 2. The CDR3 runs 13 residues. Time point in this sample: peripheral blood 6 weeks after treatment start. The repertoire was sequenced with immunoSEQ multiplex PCR; TCRdb's copy has only in-frame clones and lacks some. The repertoire holds roughly 100,000 clones, with over 80% as singletons. The source of this sequence is a man in his sixties or seventies with urothelial cancer. This chain joins TRBV29-1 and TRBJ2-7; 7 bases agree with TRBD1. The sequencing used PBMCs, collected around atezolizumab (anti-PD-L1) treatment. This CDR3 is CSVEDRDSYEQYF. DNA of the CDR3: TGCAGCGTTGAAGACCGGGACAGCTACGAGCAGTACTTC.